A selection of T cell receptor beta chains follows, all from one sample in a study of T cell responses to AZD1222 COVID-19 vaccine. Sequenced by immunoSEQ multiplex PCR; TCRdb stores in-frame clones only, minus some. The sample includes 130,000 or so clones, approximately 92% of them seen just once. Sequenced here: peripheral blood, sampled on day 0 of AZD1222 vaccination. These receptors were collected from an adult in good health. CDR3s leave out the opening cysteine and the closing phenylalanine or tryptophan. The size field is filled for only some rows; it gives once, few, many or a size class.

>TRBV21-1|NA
ASKTGVPTDTQY
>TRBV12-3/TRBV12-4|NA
ASRPRTGGEAF
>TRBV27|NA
ASSLRTGQHHTGELF
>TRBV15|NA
ATSGWGGQGKATYGYT
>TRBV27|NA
ASSLWGSNQPQH
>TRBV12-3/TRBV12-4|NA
ASSLWGYEQF
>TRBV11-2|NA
ASSLGAAYEQY
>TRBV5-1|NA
ASSPGGGTGELF
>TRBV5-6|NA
ASSSGQGNYGYT
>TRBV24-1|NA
ATSDLDRTHGTGFDDEQF
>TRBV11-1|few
ASSFGSDQPQH
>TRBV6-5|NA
ASTSDGAELNEQY
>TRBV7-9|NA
ASSLAQGGGDKKLF
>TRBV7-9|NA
ASSLGGPSVSGYT
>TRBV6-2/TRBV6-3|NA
ASSYFRTGADYEQY
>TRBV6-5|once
ASSPPGGNEKLF
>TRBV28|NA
ASSGTPTYEQY
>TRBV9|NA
ASSVETVRTGELF
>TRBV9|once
ASSAQRGLAVTDTQY
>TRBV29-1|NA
SPPGQGTGTDTQY
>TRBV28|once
AGGLAGMDTQY
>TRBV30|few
AWSGRGLAPNEQF
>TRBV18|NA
ASSPPYLGNYEQY
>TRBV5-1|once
ASSFQDRGVGGYT
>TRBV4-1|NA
ASSPTGQGPYGYT
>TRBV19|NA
ASSPRQGAGAKNIQY
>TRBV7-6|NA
ASSLAEGQFNTGELF
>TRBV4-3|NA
ASSPGREEKLF
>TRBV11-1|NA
ASSQGPGRLNEKLF
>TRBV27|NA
ASSFDRGTANSPLH
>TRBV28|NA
ASTRQGSYEQY
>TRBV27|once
ASKGSAGEKLF
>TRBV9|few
ASSAKDSNQPQH
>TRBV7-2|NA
ASEGLAGIGANVLT
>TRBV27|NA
ASSFGTGPAEQY
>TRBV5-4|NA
ASREELGQGAGGYT
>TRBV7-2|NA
ASSVVRQGPRGDSPLH
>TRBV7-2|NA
ASSLYGSEGKLF
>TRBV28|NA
ASSFHGIAPYEQY
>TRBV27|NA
ASSIRLGGFSPLH
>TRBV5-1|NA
ASSFWETNYGYT
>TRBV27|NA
ASSPDYSGVSNQPQH
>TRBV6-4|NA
ASSRLTTSGVNNEQF
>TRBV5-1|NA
ASSIGVTNEKLF
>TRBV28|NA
ASSPGTGRHSSYEQY
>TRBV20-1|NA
SARGQDEAF
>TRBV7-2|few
ASSDGGFGTEAF
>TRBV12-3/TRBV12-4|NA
ASTSFNNAQY
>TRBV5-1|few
ASSLDTTVLYEQY
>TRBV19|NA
ASSPGLFNQPQH
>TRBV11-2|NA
ASSLGGDQPQH
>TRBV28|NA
ASGAGYT
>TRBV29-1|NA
SGGGNTEAF
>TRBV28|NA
ASSLMAAYGYT